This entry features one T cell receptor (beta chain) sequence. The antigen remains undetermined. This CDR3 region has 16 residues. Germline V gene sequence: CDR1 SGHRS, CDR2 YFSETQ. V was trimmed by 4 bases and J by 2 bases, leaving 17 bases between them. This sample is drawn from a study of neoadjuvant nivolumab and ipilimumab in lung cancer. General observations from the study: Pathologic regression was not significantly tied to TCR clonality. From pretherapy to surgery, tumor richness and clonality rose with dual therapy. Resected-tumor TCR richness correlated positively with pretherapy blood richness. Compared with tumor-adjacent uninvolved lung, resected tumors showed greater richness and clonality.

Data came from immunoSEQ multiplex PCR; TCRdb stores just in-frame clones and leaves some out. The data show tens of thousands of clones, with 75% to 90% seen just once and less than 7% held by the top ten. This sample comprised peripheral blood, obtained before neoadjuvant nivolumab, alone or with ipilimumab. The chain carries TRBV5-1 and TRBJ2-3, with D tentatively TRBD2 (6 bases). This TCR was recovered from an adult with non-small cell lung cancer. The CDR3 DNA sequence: TGCGCCAGCAGCCCGACGGGGGTAACAGCCACAGATACGCAGTATTTT. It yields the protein CASSPTGVTATDTQYF.